One and the same sample provided the 23 T cell receptor beta chains below, sequenced in a study of human T cells and chemical hapten exposure. Whole blood that had not been fractionated was the source of extracted total RNA. Library construction involved attaching unique molecular identifiers to individual cDNA molecules, which allowed quantitative, reproducible TCR counting. TCRdb reprocessed the reads via MiXCR and lists one record per CDR3 protein. The sample holds fewer than 150,000 distinct CDR3 sequences, over 7% seen once. Material for sequencing was whole blood. These receptors were taken from a human donor in good health. Some clones in this sample may be carry-over from other donors' samples.

This clonotype occurred many times. The chain combines TRBV6-1 with TRBJ1-5; D is perhaps TRBD1 (6 bases). The CDR3 consists of 11 residues. CDR1 and CDR2 (germline): MNHNS, SASEGT. The ends were cut back, 6 bases at V and 8 bases at J, with 8 bases in the middle. The DNA of the CDR3 is TGTGCCAGCAGGAGGGGGGAGCCCCAGCATTTT. Translated: CASRRGEPQHF.

In its sample, this clonotype was seen a few times. This rearrangement joins TRBV20-1 to TRBJ2-2; 10 nucleotides line up with TRBD2. The CDR3 sequence is 16 residues long. CDR1 DFQATT and CDR2 SNEGSKA come from the germline V gene (reference sequence). Germline trimming cut 2 bases from V and 0 bases from J; bases unmatched to any gene: 3. For the CDR3, the DNA is TGCAGTGCTAGACCACTAGCGGGGACGAACACCGGGGAGCTGTTTTTT. It yields the protein CSARPLAGTNTGELFF.

The chain combines TRBV12-3 or TRBV12-4 with TRBJ1-1; D possibly corresponds to TRBD1 (5 bases). Trimming left V 3 bases short and J 1 base short, with 9 bases between. The CDR3 length is 14 residues. The CDR3 coding sequence is TGTGCCAGCAGTTTTGGGAGGGGGAACACTGAAGCTTTCTTT. Translating it yields CASSFGRGNTEAFF.

This clonotype was recorded a few times. The chain recombines TRBV6-4 with TRBJ2-3; no clear D gene. The CDR3 extends over 13 amino acids. The germline gives CDR1 MRHNA, CDR2 SNTAGT. Trimming pared 6 bases from V and 5 bases from J, leaving 12 bases between. The CDR3 DNA reads as TGTGCCAGCAGAGACACCACCCGAGATACGCAGTATTTT. It encodes CASRDTTRDTQYF.

Only a few counts were recorded for this clonotype. The rearrangement links TRBV2 to TRBJ1-4; 8 bases agree with TRBD1. The CDR3 has 14 residues. CDR1 SNHLY and CDR2 FYNNEI come from the germline V gene. The J segment lost 6 bases and the V segment lost 5 bases, leaving 5 bases of the junction unmatched. The CDR3 nucleotides are TGTGCCAGCAGTTCACAGGGGGGGGATGAAAAACTGTTTTTT. Residues: CASSSQGGDEKLFF.

This clonotype was found a few times. The V and J genes are TRBV29-1 and TRBJ2-5; 7 positions agree with TRBD1. Germline-derived CDR1 and CDR2 are SQVTM and ANQGSEA. V trimming: 6 bases; J trimming: 2 bases; junction bases outside the gene matches: 12. CDR3 length equals 15 residues. CDR3 in DNA: TGCAGCGTGATGCTCCGACAGGGATGGCAAGAGACCCAGTACTTC. Encoded protein: CSVMLRQGWQETQYF. Looking up the rest from reference TRBV29-1 and TRBJ2-5 gives the full variable domain: SAVISQKPSRDICQRGTSLTIQCQVDSQVTMMFWYRQQPGQSLTLIATANQGSEATYESGFVIDKFPISRPNLTFSTLTVSNMSPEDSSIYLCSVMLRQGWQETQYFGPGTRLLVL.

This clonotype occurred a few times. The V gene is TRBV15, the J gene TRBJ2-2; D ambiguous. V lost 5 bases and J 6 bases, leaving 13 bases between the germline ends. CDR1 LNHNV and CDR2 YYDKDF come from the germline V gene (reference sequence). The CDR3 runs 14 residues. The DNA for the CDR3 is TGTGCCACCAGCGGTAATAACTTAGCCGGGGAGCTGTTTTTT. Protein sequence: CATSGNNLAGELFF. The full variable domain, completed using reference TRBV15 and TRBJ2-2, is DAMVIQNPRYQVTQFGKPVTLSCSQTLNHNVMYWYQQKSSQAPKLLFHYYDKDFNNEADTPDNFQSRRPNTSFCFLDIRSPGLGDTAMYLCATSGNNLAGELFFGEGSRLTVL.

This clonotype was seen repeatedly, ten times or more. The CDR3 protein is CASSVAGVNQPQHF. Written as DNA, the CDR3 is TGTGCCAGCAGCGTAGCAGGGGTCAATCAGCCCCAGCATTTT. The rearrangement links TRBV9 to TRBJ1-5; maybe TRBD1 (6 bases). V was clipped by 0 bases and J by 3 bases, with 7 bases between them. From germline, CDR1 is SGDLS and CDR2 YYNGEE. CDR3 length equals 14 residues.

This clonotype was seen a handful of times. The chain recombines TRBV20-1 with TRBJ2-7; maybe TRBD1 (6 bases). This CDR3 is built from 13 residues. V was shortened by 1 base and J by 5 bases, with 12 bases between the two germline ends. Germline V lookup: CDR1 DFQATT, CDR2 SNEGSKA (reference sequence). CDR3 region: CSARGRGYHEQYF. Here the CDR3 DNA reads TGCAGTGCTAGAGGCAGGGGATACCACGAGCAGTACTTC.

As to this clonotype: This may stem from a read error, because a much larger clone lies one nucleotide away. The chain carries TRBV28 and TRBJ1-5; D uncertain. CDR3 size: 14 residues. Germline CDR1 is MDHEN and CDR2 is SYDVKM. V was trimmed by 7 bases and J by 7 bases, leaving 17 bases between them. CDR3 amino acids: CASNSGGMWQPQHF. The DNA for the CDR3 is TGTGCCAGCAATAGCGGAGGAATGTGGCAGCCCCAGCATTTT.

The rearrangement uses TRBV20-1 and TRBJ2-5, with D hard to call. V was cut by 6 bases and J by 2 bases, with 16 bases left in between. The CDR3 is 14 amino acids. CDR1 and CDR2 (germline): DFQATT, SNEGSKA (reference sequence). The CDR3 reads CSATQYTFQETQYF. CDR3 nucleotide sequence: TGCAGTGCAACACAGTACACATTTCAAGAGACCCAGTACTTC.

This clonotype occurred a few times. This chain joins TRBV10-3 and TRBJ2-3; 7 positions match TRBD2. The CDR3 is 14 residues long. The junction had 4 bases not matched to a gene; V was cut back by 6 bases and J by 1 base. Germline lookup yields CDR1 ENHRY and CDR2 SYGVKD. CDR3 nucleotide sequence: TGTGCCATCAGCCCTACTAGCGGCACAGATACGCAGTATTTT. It translates to CAISPTSGTDTQYF.

The genes are TRBV11-2 and TRBJ2-1; D gene unclear. Germline CDR1 and CDR2: SGHAT and FQNNGV. This CDR3 is built from 12 residues. CDR3 sequence: CAAASSYNEQFF. As DNA, the CDR3 is TGTGCGGCGGCGAGCTCCTACAATGAGCAGTTCTTC. The variable domain in full, with the rest retrieved from reference TRBV11-2 and TRBJ2-1, is EAGVAQSPRYKIIEKRQSVAFWCNPISGHATLYWYQQILGQGPKLLIQFQNNGVVDDSQLPKDRFSAERLKGVDSTLKIQPAKLEDSAVYLCAAASSYNEQFFGPGTRLTVL.

Only a few counts were recorded for this clonotype. The V gene is TRBV9, the J gene TRBJ2-3; D possibly corresponds to TRBD1 (6 bases). The ends were cut back, 3 bases at V and 0 bases at J, with 14 bases in the middle. The CDR3 runs to 16 residues. The V gene's germline CDR1 is SGDLS and CDR2 YYNGEE. CDR3 DNA: TGTGCCAGCAGCGGGGGAGTCAGGGGAAGCACAGATACGCAGTATTTT. Translation: CASSGGVRGSTDTQYF.

This clonotype was counted only a few times. The chain employs TRBV7-9 and TRBJ1-1; D is possibly TRBD1 (5 bases). The CDR3 spans 12 residues. Looked up from germline, CDR1 is SEHNR and CDR2 is FQNEAQ (reference sequence). The V end was cut by 6 bases, the J end by 4 bases, with 9 bases between. CDR3: CASRGDVTEAFF. The CDR3 nucleotides read TGTGCCAGCAGAGGGGATGTCACTGAAGCTTTCTTT.

The genes are TRBV25-1 and TRBJ2-7, with D possibly matching TRBD2 (5 bases). The germline V gene encodes CDR1 MGHDK and CDR2 SYGVNS. V dropped 2 bases and J dropped 3 bases, with 14 bases sitting between them. The CDR3 extends over 15 amino acids. The CDR3 DNA reads as TGTGCCAGCAGTGAAGCCCACCGGGGAAACTACGAGCAGTACTTC. It encodes CASSEAHRGNYEQYF.

This clonotype was recorded many times. The chain uses TRBV29-1 and TRBJ1-1; TRBD1 is a possible D gene (5 bases). Germline lookup yields CDR1 SQVTM and CDR2 ANQGSEA. The CDR3 length is 14 residues. Between the trimmed V and J ends, which lost 7 bases and 0 bases, there was a span of 15 bases. For the CDR3, the DNA is TGCAGCGCCGGGGCCAGGACGCTGAACACTGAAGCTTTCTTT. Its translation is CSAGARTLNTEAFF.

This chain uses TRBV6-5 with TRBJ2-2, with D unclear. Germline V CDR1 and CDR2: MNHEY, SVGAGI. Trimming stripped 0 bases from V and 7 bases from J, with 6 bases between. This CDR3 comprises 13 residues. The CDR3 sequence is CASSYSGNGELFF. In nucleotides, the CDR3 is TGTGCCAGCAGTTACTCTGGAAACGGGGAGCTGTTTTTT.

This clonotype was observed a few times. V gene TRBV25-1 combines with J gene TRBJ2-7; 8 nucleotides line up with TRBD2. Germline assignment: CDR1 MGHDK and CDR2 SYGVNS. This CDR3 has 15 amino acids. V was pared by 8 bases and J by 0 bases, with 9 bases of the junction left unmatched. For the CDR3, the DNA is TGTGCCAGCCGACCCAGCGGGGGAAGCTCCTACGAGCAGTACTTC. It is translated as CASRPSGGSSYEQYF.

This clonotype was observed many times. J is TRBJ1-1 and V is TRBV19; D possibly corresponds to TRBD1 (5 bases). From germline, CDR1 is LNHDA and CDR2 SQIVND (reference sequence). Trimming stripped 4 bases from V and 8 bases from J, with 23 bases between. The CDR3 has 16 residues. The CDR3, as DNA: TGTGCCAGTAGTAATATCGAAGGGGCGCGTTTGCGCGAAGCTTTCTTT. Protein sequence: CASSNIEGARLREAFF.

This chain connects TRBV7-9 to TRBJ2-2, with D possibly TRBD1 on 5 matching bases. The CDR3 is 17 amino acids. Germline CDR1 and CDR2: SEHNR and FQNEAQ (reference sequence). The V end lost 2 bases, the J end lost 3 bases, and 16 bases lay between the germline ends. The CDR3 loop reads CASSLSVARGYTGELFF. In DNA, the CDR3 is TGTGCCAGCAGCTTAAGCGTGGCAAGGGGTTACACCGGGGAGCTGTTTTTT. Together with reference TRBV7-9 and TRBJ2-2, the CDR3 gives the full variable domain: DTGVSQNPRHKITKRGQNVTFRCDPISEHNRLYWYRQTLGQGPEFLTYFQNEAQLEKSRLLSDRFSAERPKGSFSTLEIQRTEQGDSAMYLCASSLSVARGYTGELFFGEGSRLTVL.

The chain uses TRBV5-4 and TRBJ2-7; 8 nucleotides match TRBD2. The CDR3 totals 15 residues. V shed 4 bases, J shed 2 bases, and the junction held 8 bases outside the gene matches. Germline-derived CDR1 and CDR2 are SGHNT and YYREEE (reference sequence). The CDR3 protein is CASSPGGSSPYEQYF. CDR3 coding DNA: TGTGCCAGCAGCCCGGGGGGGTCAAGTCCCTACGAGCAGTACTTC.

This clonotype was recorded a few times. The genes are TRBV25-1 and TRBJ2-6; D is perhaps TRBD1 or TRBD2 (5 bases each). Trimming took 4 bases from V and 5 from J, leaving 27 bases between them. Germline CDR1 reads MGHDK; CDR2 reads SYGVNS. The CDR3 sequence is 20 residues long. The CDR3 loop reads CASSGSYTGATTPWANVLTF. CDR3 DNA: TGTGCCAGCAGTGGGAGTTATACCGGGGCCACTACCCCCTGGGCCAACGTCCTGACTTTC.